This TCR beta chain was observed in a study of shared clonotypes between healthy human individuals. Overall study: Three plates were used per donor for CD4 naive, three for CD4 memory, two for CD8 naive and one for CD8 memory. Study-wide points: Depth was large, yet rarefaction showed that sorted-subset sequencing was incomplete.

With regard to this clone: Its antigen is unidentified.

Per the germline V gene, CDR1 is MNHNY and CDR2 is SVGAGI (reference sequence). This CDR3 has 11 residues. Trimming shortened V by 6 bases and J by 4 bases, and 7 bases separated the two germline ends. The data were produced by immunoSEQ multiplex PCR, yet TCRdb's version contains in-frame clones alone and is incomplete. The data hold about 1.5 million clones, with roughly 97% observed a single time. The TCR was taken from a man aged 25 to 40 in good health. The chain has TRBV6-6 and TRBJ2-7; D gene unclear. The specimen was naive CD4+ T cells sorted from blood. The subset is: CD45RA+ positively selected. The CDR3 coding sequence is TGTGCCAGCAGGTATAATTACGAGCAGTACTTC. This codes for CASRYNYEQYF.